This is a list of T cell receptor beta chains from one sample in a study of T cell changes during pregnancy in multiple sclerosis. Sequencing used immunoSEQ multiplex PCR; TCRdb keeps in-frame clones, though not all of them. There are 35,000 to 40,000 clones in the sample; roughly 90% occur only once, and approximately 5% lies in the top ten. This material consisted of CD8+ T cells from peripheral blood mononuclear cells, taken in the third trimester of pregnancy. These receptors all stem from a female donor with multiple sclerosis, enrolled in a pregnancy study. CDR3s leave out the opening cysteine and the closing phenylalanine or tryptophan. Fields, in order: CDR3 protein, V gene, clone size. Clone size is shown for a subset of rows, as once, few, many or a class of expanded clone.

CDR3 protein: ASSLELASSYEQY; V gene: TRBV5-1; clone size: NA
CDR3 protein: ASSLFGDTGELF; V gene: TRBV11-2; clone size: NA
CDR3 protein: ASSAEQTGLSYEQY; V gene: TRBV6-1; clone size: NA
CDR3 protein: ASSLAREGVWTEAF; V gene: TRBV5-6; clone size: NA
CDR3 protein: ASSSRGQENTEAF; V gene: TRBV5-1; clone size: few
CDR3 protein: SVGPSGAYGYT; V gene: TRBV29-1; clone size: NA
CDR3 protein: ASSTGLAGGPKYEQY; V gene: TRBV5-1; clone size: NA
CDR3 protein: ASSLSGQGTTEPY; V gene: TRBV28; clone size: NA
CDR3 protein: ASSIGYSHYQPQH; V gene: TRBV19; clone size: NA
CDR3 protein: ASSYGPSGSPIEQY; V gene: TRBV6-6; clone size: NA
CDR3 protein: ASRYAPGAESSGANVLT; V gene: TRBV5-1; clone size: NA
CDR3 protein: SVEAPDGNGYT; V gene: TRBV29-1; clone size: NA
CDR3 protein: ASSHGAMTGANYGYT; V gene: TRBV7-9; clone size: medium-sized
CDR3 protein: AMRTETNTGELF; V gene: TRBV10-3; clone size: NA
CDR3 protein: ASSLEESYGYT; V gene: TRBV11-3; clone size: NA
CDR3 protein: ASSWQGKEKLF; V gene: TRBV13; clone size: NA
CDR3 protein: ASSYSIGPGELF; V gene: TRBV6-5; clone size: NA
CDR3 protein: ASSLAGDNEQF; V gene: TRBV7-9; clone size: few
CDR3 protein: ASSLTSGVSNEQF; V gene: TRBV7-2; clone size: NA
CDR3 protein: ASSYSTGPGELF; V gene: TRBV6-5; clone size: once
CDR3 protein: ASSEGGRGDAYEQY; V gene: TRBV6-1; clone size: NA
CDR3 protein: ARSPRGSGSTDTQY; V gene: TRBV5-3; clone size: NA
CDR3 protein: ASSPRGSGRAYEQY; V gene: TRBV13; clone size: NA